This TCR beta chain was observed in a study of beta chain features in type 1 diabetes. Findings of the study overall: Cells with high TCR expression could be over-represented when cDNA is sequenced.

From germline, CDR1 is LNHDA and CDR2 SQIVND (reference sequence). The CDR3 spans 17 residues. Trimming stripped 3 bases from V and 1 base from J, with 13 bases between. About this clone itself: Its antigen is undetermined.

Sequencing targeted expressed TCRB transcripts, as all isolated RNA had been reverse transcribed. The repertoire was sequenced with immunoSEQ multiplex PCR; TCRdb's copy has only in-frame clones and lacks some. The sample includes around 280,000 clones, about 8% of them seen just once. The J gene is TRBJ2-6, the V gene TRBV19; no clear D. The sample comprised central memory CD4+ T cells from blood. This receptor was identified in a young woman in good health. CDR3 in amino acids: CASSIREAGSGANVLTF. CDR3 DNA: TGTGCCAGTAGTATCAGAGAGGCTGGGTCTGGGGCCAACGTCCTGACTTTC.